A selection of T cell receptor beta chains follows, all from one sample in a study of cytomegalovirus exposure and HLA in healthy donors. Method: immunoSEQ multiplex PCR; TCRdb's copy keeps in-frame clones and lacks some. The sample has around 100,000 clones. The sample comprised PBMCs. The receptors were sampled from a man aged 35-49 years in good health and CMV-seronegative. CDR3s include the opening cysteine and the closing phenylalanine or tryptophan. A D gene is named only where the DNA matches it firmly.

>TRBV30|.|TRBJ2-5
CAWSHQPGQETQYF
TGTGCCTGGAGTCATCAACCGGGACAAGAGACCCAGTACTTC
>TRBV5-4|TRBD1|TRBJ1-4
CASSYLGQGGEKLFF
TGTGCCAGCAGCTACTTAGGACAGGGGGGTGAAAAACTGTTTTTT
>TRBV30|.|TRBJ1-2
CAWIGRQANYGYTF
TGTGCCTGGATTGGCAGGCAGGCTAACTATGGCTACACCTTC
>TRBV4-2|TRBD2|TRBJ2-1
CASSQDSGLAGNEQFF
TGTGCCAGCAGCCAAGATTCCGGACTAGCGGGTAATGAGCAGTTCTTC
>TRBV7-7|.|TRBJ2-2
CASRLGHNTGELFF
TGTGCCAGCAGATTGGGACACAACACCGGGGAGCTGTTTTTT
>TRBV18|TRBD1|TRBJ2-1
CASSPKGQAYNEQFF
TGTGCCAGCTCACCAAAGGGACAGGCCTACAATGAGCAGTTCTTC
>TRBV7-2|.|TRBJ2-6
CASTRQGSGANVLTF
TGTGCCAGCACACGGCAGGGCTCTGGGGCCAACGTCCTGACTTTC
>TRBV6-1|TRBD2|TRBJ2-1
CASSDQRGGYNEQFF
TGTGCCAGCAGTGACCAGCGGGGGGGTTACAATGAGCAGTTCTTC
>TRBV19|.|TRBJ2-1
CASSITGGFNEQFF
TGTGCCAGTAGTATCACGGGGGGCTTCAATGAGCAGTTCTTC
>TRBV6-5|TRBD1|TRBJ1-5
CASSVDRIQGAQHF
TGTGCCAGCAGTGTGGACAGGATCCAGGGAGCCCAGCATTTT
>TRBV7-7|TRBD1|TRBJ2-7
CASSPLGQGTYEQYF
TGTGCCAGCAGCCCCCTAGGACAGGGGACCTACGAGCAGTACTTC
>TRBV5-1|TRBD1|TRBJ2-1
CASSLPTGGAYNEQFF
TGCGCCAGCAGCCTCCCGACAGGGGGCGCCTACAATGAGCAGTTCTTC
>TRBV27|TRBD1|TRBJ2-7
CASGEIQGRQYF
TGTGCCAGCGGGGAGATACAGGGGCGGCAGTACTTC
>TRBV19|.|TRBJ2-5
CASSIGAPQETQYF
TGTGCCAGTAGTATTGGAGCCCCGCAAGAGACCCAGTACTTC
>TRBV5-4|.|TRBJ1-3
CASSLGAPTSGNTIYF
TGTGCCAGCAGCTTGGGGGCGCCAACCTCTGGAAACACCATATATTTT
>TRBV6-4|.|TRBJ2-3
CASRGHSTDTQYF
TGTGCCAGCAGAGGACACAGCACAGATACGCAGTATTTT
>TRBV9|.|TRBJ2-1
CASSVAVGLARENNEQFF
TGTGCCAGCAGCGTAGCAGTGGGCCTAGCGAGGGAGAACAATGAGCAGTTCTTC
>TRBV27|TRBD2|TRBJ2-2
CASSLGLAGGNTGELFF
TGTGCCAGCAGTTTAGGACTAGCGGGAGGTAACACCGGGGAGCTGTTTTTT
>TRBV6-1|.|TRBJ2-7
CASSEGTGSYEQYF
TGTGCCAGCAGTGAAGGAACAGGGAGCTACGAGCAGTACTTC
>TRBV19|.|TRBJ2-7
CASSIVGGYEQYF
TGTGCCAGTAGTATAGTCGGGGGATACGAGCAGTACTTC
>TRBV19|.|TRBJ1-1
CASKTPGQNTEAFF
TGTGCCAGTAAAACACCGGGACAGAACACTGAAGCTTTCTTT
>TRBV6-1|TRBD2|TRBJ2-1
CASRTSGYNEQFF
TGTGCCAGCAGGACTAGCGGGTACAATGAGCAGTTCTTC
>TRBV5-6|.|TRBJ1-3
CASSAPLGGPGGNTIYF
TGTGCCAGCAGCGCACCCCTTGGGGGCCCCGGTGGAAACACCATATATTTT
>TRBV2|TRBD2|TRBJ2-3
CASKETSGGTDTQYF
TGTGCCAGCAAGGAGACTAGCGGGGGCACAGATACGCAGTATTTT
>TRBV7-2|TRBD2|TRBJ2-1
CASSLLAGSRNEQFF
TGTGCCAGCAGCTTACTAGCGGGCTCTCGTAATGAGCAGTTCTTC
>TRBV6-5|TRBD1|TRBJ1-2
CASMSGQGSSGYTF
TGTGCCAGCATGTCAGGACAGGGATCATCTGGCTACACCTTC
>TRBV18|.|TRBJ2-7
CASSRGGTDHEQYF
TGTGCCAGCTCACGTGGCGGGACCGACCACGAGCAGTACTTC
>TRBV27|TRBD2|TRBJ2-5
CASSPLLAIETQYF
TGTGCCAGCAGTCCCCTACTAGCGATTGAGACCCAGTACTTC
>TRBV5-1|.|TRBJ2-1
CASSLQDNEQFF
TGCGCCAGCAGCTTACAAGACAATGAGCAGTTCTTC
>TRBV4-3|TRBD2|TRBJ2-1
CASSRQTSGYNEQFF
TGCGCCAGCAGCCGGCAGACTAGCGGGTACAATGAGCAGTTCTTC
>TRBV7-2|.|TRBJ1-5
CASSLGIRGQPQHF
TGTGCCAGCAGCTTAGGCATACGGGGTCAGCCCCAGCATTTT
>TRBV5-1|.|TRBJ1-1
CASSLTTGPNTEALF
TGCGCCAGCAGCTTGACGACAGGCCCGAACACTGAAGCTCTCTTT
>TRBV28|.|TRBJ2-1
CASSPPRGFSSYNEQFF
TGTGCCAGCAGTCCCCCTCGGGGGTTTAGCTCCTACAATGAGCAGTTCTTC
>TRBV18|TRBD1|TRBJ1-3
CASSPLRDRGLFSGNTIYF
TGTGCCAGCTCACCACTCCGGGACAGGGGGCTCTTCTCTGGAAACACCATATATTTT
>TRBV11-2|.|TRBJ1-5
CASSNREPGAGQPQHF
TGTGCCAGCAGCAACAGGGAACCAGGAGCTGGCCAGCCCCAGCATTTT
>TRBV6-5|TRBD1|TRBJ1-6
CASSWDSSYNSPLHF
TGTGCCAGCAGTTGGGACAGCTCCTATAATTCACCCCTCCACTTT
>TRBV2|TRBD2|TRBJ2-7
CASSWTRSSSYEQYF
TGTGCCAGCAGCTGGACTAGATCGAGCTCCTACGAGCAGTACTTC
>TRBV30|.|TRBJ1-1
CAWSVQTEAFF
TGTGCCTGGAGTGTTCAGACTGAAGCTTTCTTT
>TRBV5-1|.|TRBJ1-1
CASSPDRRAGNTEAFF
TGCGCCAGCAGCCCCGACAGGCGCGCAGGGAACACTGAAGCTTTCTTT
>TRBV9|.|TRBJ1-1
CASSRSYRGGTEAFF
TGTGCCAGCAGCCGGAGTTATCGGGGGGGCACTGAAGCTTTCTTT
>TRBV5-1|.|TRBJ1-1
CASSLNSKNTEAFF
TGCGCCAGCAGCTTGAACAGCAAGAACACTGAAGCTTTCTTT
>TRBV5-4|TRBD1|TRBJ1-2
CASSLVGGDGYTF
TGTGCCAGCAGCTTGGTAGGGGGCGATGGCTACACCTTC
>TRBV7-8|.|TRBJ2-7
CASSPMDSYEQYF
TGTGCCAGCAGCCCTATGGACAGCTACGAGCAGTACTTC
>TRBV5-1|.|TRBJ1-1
CASSTGNSIMNTEAFF
TGCGCCAGCAGCACCGGGAACAGTATCATGAACACTGAAGCTTTCTTT
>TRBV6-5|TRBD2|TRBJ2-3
CASSYASGSPDTQYF
TGTGCCAGCAGTTACGCTAGCGGGAGCCCAGATACGCAGTATTTT
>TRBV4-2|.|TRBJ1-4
CASSHAGDSLGLEKLFF
TGTGCCAGCAGCCATGCCGGTGACTCACTGGGGCTCGAAAAACTGTTTTTT
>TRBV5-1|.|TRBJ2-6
CATKTDSGANVLTF
TGCGCCACCAAGACAGACTCTGGGGCCAACGTCCTGACTTTC
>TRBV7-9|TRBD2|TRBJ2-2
CASSFRGAGELFF
TGTGCCAGCAGCTTTCGGGGGGCCGGGGAGCTGTTTTTT
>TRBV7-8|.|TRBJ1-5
CASSPSGINQPQHF
TGTGCCAGCAGCCCATCGGGGATCAATCAGCCCCAGCATTTT
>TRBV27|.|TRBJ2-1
CASRKSGNEQFF
TGTGCCAGCAGGAAATCAGGAAATGAGCAGTTCTTC
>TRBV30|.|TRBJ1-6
CAWSSRANSPLHF
TGTGCCTGGAGTAGCAGGGCTAATTCACCCCTCCACTTT
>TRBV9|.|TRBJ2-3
CASSAQGGASDTQYF
TGTGCCAGCAGCGCCCAGGGGGGAGCTTCAGATACGCAGTATTTT
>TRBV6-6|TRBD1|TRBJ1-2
CASSPDRVGYTF
TGTGCCAGCAGCCCGGACAGGGTTGGCTACACCTTC
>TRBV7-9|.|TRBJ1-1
CASSLTMNTEAFF
TGTGCCAGCAGCTTGACAATGAACACTGAAGCTTTCTTT
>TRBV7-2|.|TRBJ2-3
CASSPPGEQDTQYF
TGTGCCAGCAGCCCGCCGGGAGAGCAAGATACGCAGTATTTT